Here is one TCR beta chain with its context. The sample originates from a study of OX40 agonist ivuxolimab in advanced cancers. Sequencing used immunoSEQ multiplex PCR; TCRdb keeps in-frame clones, though not all of them. The table shows 55,000 to 80,000 clones, with roughly nine tenths occurring only once. The sample consisted of CD4+ or CD8+ T cells sorted from blood, taken in a trial of the OX40 agonist ivuxolimab. The receptor was isolated from an adult with an advanced solid tumor such as melanoma, head and neck, liver or kidney cancer.

CDR3 sequence (DNA): TGCGCCAGCAGCCAAGATAGAGGCAGGTCCTACGAGCAGTACTTC. It encodes CASSQDRGRSYEQYF. The chain is built from TRBV4-1 and TRBJ2-7; no definite D call. V was cut by 0 bases and J by 1 base, with 10 bases left in between. CDR1 is MGHRA, CDR2 YSYEKL, per germline. The CDR3 has 15 residues.